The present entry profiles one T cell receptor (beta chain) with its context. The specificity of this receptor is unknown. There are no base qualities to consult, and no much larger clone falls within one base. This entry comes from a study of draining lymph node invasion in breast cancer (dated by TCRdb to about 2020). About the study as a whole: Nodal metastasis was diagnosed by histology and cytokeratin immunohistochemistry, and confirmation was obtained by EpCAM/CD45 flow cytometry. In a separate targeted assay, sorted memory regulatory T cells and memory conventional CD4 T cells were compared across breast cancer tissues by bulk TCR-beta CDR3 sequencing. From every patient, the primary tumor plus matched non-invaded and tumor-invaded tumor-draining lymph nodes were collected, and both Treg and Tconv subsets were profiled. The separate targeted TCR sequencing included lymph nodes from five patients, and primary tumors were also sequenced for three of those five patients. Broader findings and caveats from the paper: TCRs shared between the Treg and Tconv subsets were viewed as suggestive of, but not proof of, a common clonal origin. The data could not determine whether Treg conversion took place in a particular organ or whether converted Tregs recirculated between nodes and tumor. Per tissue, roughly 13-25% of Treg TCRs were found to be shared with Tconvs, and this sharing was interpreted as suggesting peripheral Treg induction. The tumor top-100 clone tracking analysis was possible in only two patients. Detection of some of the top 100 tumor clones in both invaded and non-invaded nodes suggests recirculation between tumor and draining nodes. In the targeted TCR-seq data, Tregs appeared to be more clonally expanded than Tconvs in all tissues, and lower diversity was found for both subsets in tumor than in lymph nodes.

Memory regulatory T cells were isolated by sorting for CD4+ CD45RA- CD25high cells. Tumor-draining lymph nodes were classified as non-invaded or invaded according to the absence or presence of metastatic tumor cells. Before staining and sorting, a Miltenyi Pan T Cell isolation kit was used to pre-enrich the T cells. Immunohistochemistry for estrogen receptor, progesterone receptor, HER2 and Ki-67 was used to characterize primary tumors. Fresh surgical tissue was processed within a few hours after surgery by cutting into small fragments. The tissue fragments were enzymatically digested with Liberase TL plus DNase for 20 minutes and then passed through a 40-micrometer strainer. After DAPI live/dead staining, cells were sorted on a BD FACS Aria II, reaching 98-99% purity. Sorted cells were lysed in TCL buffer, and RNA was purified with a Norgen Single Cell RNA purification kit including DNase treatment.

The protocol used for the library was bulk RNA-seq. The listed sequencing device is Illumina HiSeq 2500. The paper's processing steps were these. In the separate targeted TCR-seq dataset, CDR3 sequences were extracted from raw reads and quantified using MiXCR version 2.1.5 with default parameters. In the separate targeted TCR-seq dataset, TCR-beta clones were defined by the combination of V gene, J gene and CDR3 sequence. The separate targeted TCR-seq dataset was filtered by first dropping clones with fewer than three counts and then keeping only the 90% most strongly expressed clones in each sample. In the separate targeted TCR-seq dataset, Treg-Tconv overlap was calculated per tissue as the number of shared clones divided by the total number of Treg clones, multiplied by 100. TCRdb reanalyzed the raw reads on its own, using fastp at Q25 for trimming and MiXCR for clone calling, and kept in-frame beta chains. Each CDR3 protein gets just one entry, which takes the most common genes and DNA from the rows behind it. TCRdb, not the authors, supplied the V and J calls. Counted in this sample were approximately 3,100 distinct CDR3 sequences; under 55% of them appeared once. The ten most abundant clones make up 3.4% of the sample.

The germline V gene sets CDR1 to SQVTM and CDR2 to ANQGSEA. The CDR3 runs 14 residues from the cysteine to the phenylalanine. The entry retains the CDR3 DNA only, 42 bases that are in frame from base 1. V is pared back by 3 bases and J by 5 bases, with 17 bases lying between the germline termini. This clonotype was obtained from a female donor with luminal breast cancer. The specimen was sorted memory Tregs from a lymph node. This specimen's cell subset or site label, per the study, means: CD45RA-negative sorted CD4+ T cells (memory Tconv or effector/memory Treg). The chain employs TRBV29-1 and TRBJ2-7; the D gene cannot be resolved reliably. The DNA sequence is TGCAGCGTTGATATAGGGTTAATGACCCACGAGCAGTACTTC. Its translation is CSVDIGLMTHEQYF.